Below, one TCR beta chain is given with its context. Its antigen is unidentified. As for time point: persistent/refractory GD, antithyroid drugs over 5 years with positive TRAb. From RNA extracted from PBMCs, the TCR library was made. The CDR3 is 17 amino acids. Trimming pared 6 bases from V and 1 base from J, leaving 21 bases between. Germline V CDR1 and CDR2: MNHNS, SASEGT. To make TCR beta libraries, researchers used iRepertoire HTBI primers and Arm-PCR of CDR3 regions. TCRdb re-called the multiplex PCR reads with MiXCR, one entry per CDR3 protein. This table holds 700,000 or so distinct CDR3 sequences, around 30% found once. The sample is drawn from a study of regulatory T cells in long-lasting Graves disease. Broader study findings: It is possible that accuracy was reduced by the small size of the sample.

The origin of this receptor is a female donor with Graves disease. The sample was peripheral blood mononuclear cells (PBMCs), taken when the disease was refractory, from a patient treated with antithyroid drugs. The chain links TRBV6-1 to TRBJ1-1; weak D call: TRBD1 (6 bases). The CDR3 is CASRPPLLTGPNTEAFF. The CDR3 nucleotides are TGTGCCAGCAGACCCCCTCTCCTAACAGGGCCGAACACTGAAGCTTTCTTT.